This T cell receptor beta chain stems from a study of T-cell memory formation after mild COVID-19. At the level of the study: The TCR clusters were mostly specific to one donor. Study results and caveats: Prior to infection, memory already included some responding clones, suggesting cross-reactive memory joined. Later expanders leaned toward CD4+, whereas clones contracting from day 15 to 85 were balanced CD4/CD8.

MiXCR was run by TCRdb on the 5' RACE reads, yielding one entry per CDR3 protein. Of a few hundred thousand distinct CDR3 sequences listed, approximately 15% are singletons. Germline V gene data show CDR1 as LGHNA and CDR2 as YSLEER. This CDR3 has 17 residues. As to this clonotype: What it recognizes is unknown. A junction boundary mismatches the germline segment, possibly from a read error.

V and J are TRBV4-3 and TRBJ2-1, with D maybe TRBD2 (6 bases). What was sequenced was PBMCs or a T cell subset sorted from them (not recorded which). This clonotype was sampled from a man aged 18 to 35 who had mild COVID-19 (a few samples of this study predate the infection). Cell type and time point are not known. The CDR3 bases are TGCGCCAGCAGCAAAGAGACACGGGGGAGCTCCTACGATGAGCAGTTCTTC. This codes for CASSKETRGSSYDEQFF.